The entry below describes one TCR beta chain. Antigen unknown. This entry comes from a study of cytomegalovirus exposure and HLA in healthy donors. Clones were read by immunoSEQ multiplex PCR, and TCRdb kept only the in-frame ones, dropping some. The table has some 230,000 clones, about 93% seen once. Study-level points and caveats: According to a later analysis, TCR clusters from the first cohort tended to co-occur in the 90 to 150 validation repertoires. High specificity and sensitivity for cytomegalovirus status were reported for the classifier.

CDR1 is MGHDK and CDR2 is SYGVNS in the germline V gene. The ends were cut back, 5 bases at V and 6 bases at J, with 6 bases in the middle. The CDR3 spans 11 residues. This rearrangement joins TRBV25-1 to TRBJ2-3; D is undetermined. This sequence originates from a woman between 18 and 29 years old in good health and CMV-seronegative. Sequencing used PBMCs. The CDR3 nucleotides read TGTGCCAGCAGTAATAGTGATACGCAGTATTTT. It is translated as CASSNSDTQYF. The complete variable domain, with remaining parts taken from reference TRBV25-1 and TRBJ2-3, reads EADIYQTPRYLVIGTGKKITLECSQTMGHDKMYWYQQDPGMELHLIHYSYGVNSTEKGDLSSESTVSRIRTEHFPLTLESARPSHTSQYLCASSNSDTQYFGPGTRLTVL.